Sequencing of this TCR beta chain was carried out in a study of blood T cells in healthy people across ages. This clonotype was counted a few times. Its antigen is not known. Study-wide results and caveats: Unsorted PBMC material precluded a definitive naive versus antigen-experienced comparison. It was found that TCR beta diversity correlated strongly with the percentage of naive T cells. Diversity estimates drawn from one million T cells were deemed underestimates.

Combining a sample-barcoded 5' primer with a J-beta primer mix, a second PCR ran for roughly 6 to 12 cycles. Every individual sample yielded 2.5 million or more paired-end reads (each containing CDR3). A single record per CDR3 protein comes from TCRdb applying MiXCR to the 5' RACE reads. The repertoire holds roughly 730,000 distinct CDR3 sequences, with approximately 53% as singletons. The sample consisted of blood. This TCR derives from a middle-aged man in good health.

The CDR3 region has the DNA TGCAGCGTTCAAAGGGACAGGGTGGGGGGAACTGAAGCTTTCTTT. It yields the protein CSVQRDRVGGTEAFF. V usage is TRBV29-1 and J usage is TRBJ1-1, with 9 bases lining up with TRBD1. CDR3 length: 15 residues. The trim removed 5 bases at V and 5 bases at J, leaving 12 bases unmatched. CDR1 is SQVTM, CDR2 ANQGSEA, per germline.